The clone carrying this T cell receptor beta chain turned up a few times. This record belongs to a study of blood T cell repertoires in COVID-19. About the research overall: COVID-19 samples collected from the United States, Italy and Spain covered acute and convalescent phases. Sources were T cells, B-cell-depleted T cells, or PBMCs; the material itself was cDNA or gDNA.

Original data processing: Nucleated cell number was recorded as an estimate derived from reference gene primer amplification. The protocol was immunoSEQ multiplex PCR, while the TCRdb copy is restricted to in-frame clones and leaves out a portion. V, J and clone size were drawn from that table, and D and trimming were deduced from the DNA. The table records roughly 200,000 clones, around 85% of them present only once. This clonotype was sampled from a human donor with active or convalescent COVID-19. The donor label of this sample is uncertain. The sequenced sample was peripheral blood.

CDR3 in amino acids: CASSPTGVEGYTF. The CDR3 DNA follows: TGTGCCAGCAGCCCCACGGGGGTCGAGGGCTACACCTTC. This chain uses TRBV7-3 with TRBJ1-2; a weak D match, TRBD1 (5 bases). Looked up from germline, CDR1 is SGHTA and CDR2 is FQGTGA. V lost 5 bases to trimming and J lost 8 bases, with 15 bases between them. This CDR3 region has 13 residues.